The 5 T cell receptor beta chains below were found in one sample sequenced in a study of blood T cells in healthy people across ages. Through a sample-barcoded 5' primer and a J-beta primer mix, a second PCR was run for roughly 7 to 12 cycles. TCRdb re-derived calls from the 5' RACE reads in MiXCR, one entry per CDR3 protein. The sample shows 380,000 or so distinct CDR3 sequences, roughly half of them seen only once. Material for sequencing was blood. All receptors derive from a man aged 60-69 years in good health.

The chain couples TRBV20-1 to TRBJ2-1; 8 nucleotides agree with TRBD2. The trim removed 3 bases at V and 9 bases at J, leaving 13 bases unmatched. Germline V lookup: CDR1 DFQATT, CDR2 SNEGSKA (reference sequence). This CDR3 region has 15 residues. CDR3 in DNA: TGCAGTGCTAGTCTAGGAGCGGGAGTAACGGCTGAGCAGTTCTTC. This translates into CSASLGAGVTAEQFF.

This clonotype was detected a few times. This chain joins TRBV9 and TRBJ2-7; D gene uncertain. Germline loops: CDR1 SGDLS, CDR2 YYNGEE. The CDR3 is 13 residues long. V gave up 0 bases and J gave up 6 bases, with 10 bases separating them. This CDR3 is CASSVESLAEQYF. The CDR3 nucleotides are TGTGCCAGCAGCGTAGAGTCGTTGGCCGAGCAGTACTTC.

A few counts support this clonotype. The rearrangement joins TRBV12-3 or TRBV12-4 to TRBJ1-5; TRBD1 is a possible D gene (5 bases). Between the trimmed V and J ends, which lost 2 bases and 7 bases, there was a span of 12 bases. This CDR3 spans 14 amino acids. In nucleotides, the CDR3 is TGTGCCAGCAGTTTATCCGGGACCGGCCAGCCCCAGCATTTT. This translates into CASSLSGTGQPQHF.

J is TRBJ1-6 and V is TRBV27; TRBD1 aligns across 7 bases. Germline CDR1 is MNHEY and CDR2 is SMNVEV (reference sequence). The J segment lost 10 bases and the V segment lost 8 bases, leaving 20 bases of the junction unmatched. The CDR3 is 17 residues long. CDR3 nucleotide sequence: TGTGCCAGCCGTAGTACGTTTGAAGGACAGGCTCGGTCACCCCTCCACTTT. Amino acid sequence: CASRSTFEGQARSPLHF.

To note about this clonotype: A clone one base away is much larger, so this may be a read error. This chain links TRBV9 with TRBJ2-1; unclear D gene. Looked up from germline, CDR1 is SGDLS and CDR2 is YYNGEE. The CDR3 extends over 15 amino acids. CDR3 coding DNA: TGTGCCAGCGCTGAACTAACCGCTTCCTACAAGGAGCAGTTCTTC. This translates into CASAELTASYKEQFF.